The T cell receptor (beta chain) under discussion was sequenced for a study of cytomegalovirus exposure and HLA in healthy donors (dated 2017 in TCRdb). The study in broad terms: In an earlier analysis of around 540 of the donors, less than 350 Gb of sequence data and 100 million or so unique TCR beta sequences from 180 million or so T cells were reported. Roughly five DR-DQ haplotypes were handled as single units for association and clustering, since linkage in the cohort was strong. HLA typing covered class I and class II loci at four-digit resolution. A later analysis re-examined previously published TCR beta repertoires from just over 650 donors and added high-resolution HLA genotyping to investigate patterns of TCR occurrence. Across about 380 genotyped donors of the cohort, an average of approximately 220,000 unique TCR beta nucleotide sequences per donor were sequenced, and 15% to 20% of those sequences were non-productive. Typing coverage varied by locus: roughly 629-640 donors for A, B, C, DRB1 and DQB1; roughly 500 for DQA1; about 590 for DPA1; around 490 for DPB1. The T cell repertoires of under 700 subjects were profiled by immunosequencing and related to cytomegalovirus serostatus. Roughly 300 gigabases of sequencing data and around 80 million unique TCR sequences made up an early release that covered over 550 HLA-typed donors. An earlier analysis of around 580 of the donors used high-throughput TCR beta sequencing to judge whether each TCR beta V gene segment behaved as functional or pseudogenic. A later genetic analysis used genome-wide SNP genotypes for about 65% of the 666 donors, treating that subset as a discovery cohort. Besides the first cohort of roughly 640 subjects, a separate validation cohort made up of 120 different subjects was used. The later analysis used no new phenotypic data to find candidate immune exposures, relying instead on TCR beta sequences and their occurrence across donors. All discovery cohort repertoires had been generated on a single sequencing platform. The study aimed to test whether signatures of past pathogen exposure could be identified by cataloging public T cell receptors. Alongside the repertoire data, information on donor age, sex, ethnicity and CMV serostatus was compiled. Of the 300 to 450 genotyped donors, 80% to 90% were placed in the genetic ancestry cluster associated with self-reported Caucasian donors. High-throughput TCR immunosequencing, statistical association of individual TCRs with disease status, and machine learning were combined to predict cytomegalovirus infection status. Overall study outcomes, separate from this receptor: According to a later analysis, parvovirus B19, influenza, CMV and Epstein-Barr virus appeared linked to several top co-occurrence clusters. At a false discovery rate of 0.05, a later analysis linked some 18,000 TCR beta sequences to specific HLA alleles. The presence/absence analyses assumed that sequencing depth was roughly uniform across donors, and that assumption may not be true. The classifier was reported to diagnose cytomegalovirus status with high specificity and sensitivity in both the original and validation cohorts. When HLA alleles, especially DR and DQ, strongly co-occurred, TCR associations were difficult to assign to individual alleles. In a later analysis, most CMV-associated TCR beta chains were found to appear HLA-restricted, with HLA associations seemingly driven largely by CMV exposure. A few of the identified cytomegalovirus-associated TCR beta chains were confirmed in vitro to be specific for cytomegalovirus antigens. Linkage disequilibrium might explain the correlated functional status among segregating V segments, but an unknown experimental factor could not be ruled out. The study gave a list of about 160 TCR beta chains associated with cytomegalovirus. This cohort had only TCR beta chains sequenced, and the lack of alpha or paired-chain data limited which features could be detected. Because some donors lacked HLA typing at each locus, the association tests relied only on the typed subset. Broadly in line with IMGT annotations, most TCR beta V segments showed up in productive rearrangements about 90% or about 30% of the time in an earlier analysis of 450 to 600 of the donors. According to a later analysis, TCR association rates differed among HLA loci, with DRB1 alleles showing the most associated TCRs and HLA-C alleles showing the fewest. A further reported finding was that TCR beta sequences accurately predicted the HLA-A and HLA-B alleles for most subjects in the first cohort. A cluster of highly shared sequence variants was judged likely to be a technical artifact of the sequencing pipeline. The authors suggested that the approach could potentially be extended to other disease states and immunological phenotypes. In a later analysis, HLA-associated TCR beta chains were found to be more clonally expanded and to have lower generation probabilities than equally common non-associated chains. Because counts were too low, seventeen rarely observed V segments, including chromosome 9 orphons, were excluded from the earlier analysis of fewer than 650 of the donors. Because the 87-base-pair reads could not distinguish some IMGT-functional V segments, including TRBV6-2 and TRBV6-3, those segments were excluded. According to a later genetic analysis, donors in an Asian-associated ancestry cluster had fewer N-insertions in productive TCRs than the roughly 670-donor mean. Most TCR sequences were seen in very few donors, while some public TCRs were found in many individuals. In a later genetic analysis, a missense DCLRE1C variant was associated with V-gene and J-gene trimming of TCR beta chains, and the association was replicated in an independent cohort. CMV serostatus was the only immune exposure information available for the cohort.

The method was the immunoSEQ multiplex PCR assay. For the multiplex PCR, a mixture combining 60 forward primers for TCR Vbeta segments and 13 reverse primers for TCR Jbeta segments was used. The CDR3 region of rearranged TCR beta genes was amplified from genomic DNA with a multiplex PCR assay. On the Illumina HiSeq System, the amplified TCR beta libraries were sequenced as 87-base-pair reads. The original pipeline was this. A later analysis tallied roughly 80 million unique TCR beta chains across the 550 to 850 repertoires, and approximately 11 million of those chains were shared by two or more donors. A nearest-neighbor algorithm error-corrected the raw reads and collapsed the reads into unique sequences, merging closely related sequences to remove PCR and sequencing errors. V, D and J gene segments were assigned by aligning CDR3 sequences to IMGT reference sequences. For a sequence to be retained, a match of at least six nucleotides to both a V gene segment and a J gene segment was required. Rearrangements were called productive when the CDR3 lacked stop codons and stayed in frame with V and J; all others were non-productive. CDR3 was defined by IMGT convention, running from the second conserved V-encoded cysteine to the conserved J-encoded phenylalanine. In an earlier analysis of more than 550 of the donors, sequences lacking an unambiguous match to a single V gene segment were excluded. An earlier analysis of a few hundred of the donors classified V segments as functional when productive rearrangements were above 56.7% and as segregating when the standard deviation between donors was above 5%. To diagnose cytomegalovirus status from the catalog of TCR beta chain sequences, a statistical classification framework was built. In a later analysis, V and J genes were assigned by comparing TCR nucleotide sequences against IMGT/GENE-DB human TR gene sequences. A later analysis assigned CDR3 sequences and most-parsimonious VDJ recombination scenarios with the TCRdist pipeline. In a later analysis, each TCR beta chain was defined by its CDR3 amino acid sequence together with its V-gene family, and reads without a unique V-gene family were excluded. As a way to deal with suspected cross-contamination and a sequencing artifact, a later analysis dropped 640 or so nucleotide sequences that were highly shared and had low generation probability. A later analysis calculated a clonal expansion index for each public chain from normalized within-repertoire ranks of inferred template counts. Generation probabilities in a later analysis came from a VDJ recombination model fitted to out-of-frame rearrangements, and those results were checked against IGoR. Hypergeometric tests were used in a later analysis to score TCR-TCR, TCR-HLA and TCR-CMV co-occurrence, with a repertoire-size bias correction applied to the TCR pairs. False discovery rates were estimated in a later analysis by permuting HLA or CMV assignments 20 times. In a later analysis, co-occurring TCRs were grouped using DBSCAN, and TCRdist sequence similarity was added for clustering within HLA-allele-positive subsets. Repertoires with fewer than 30,000 or more than 120,000 public chains, plus five repertoires with anomalous nucleotide sharing, were excluded from co-occurrence clustering. The clones in this table, taken by TCRdb from immuneACCESS, are in-frame only. Not every clone is retained; where verified, under half of the shortfall comes from an unresolved V gene, and the cause of the rest is unknown. V, J and clone size are taken as reported in that table, and D and trimming were inferred from the DNA itself. In this sample the table shows 95,000 to 150,000 clones, under 85% of which occur a single time. Less than 9.5% of the sample rests with the top ten.

Comments on this clone: No antigen is known for it. No much larger clone exists at a distance of one base, and base qualities are not known. This sample also contains other DNA sequences that code for the same CDR3.

Counted from cysteine to phenylalanine, this CDR3 has 14 amino acids. Only the CDR3 region is kept as DNA, spanning 42 bases read in frame from base 1. Unmatched junction bases come to 4, with V trimmed by 5 bases and J by 2 bases. Via the germline V gene (reference sequence), CDR1 is LNHDA and CDR2 SQIVND. The cohort comprised fewer than 700 healthy bone marrow donors. At the time of sampling, every cohort member was nominally healthy, though immune exposures that went unrecorded were likely present. The donor tested CMV seropositive, placing the donor among the roughly 300 seropositive members of the cohort. A peripheral blood sample was collected from each donor, and TCR beta sequencing was performed on peripheral blood mononuclear cells. The Qiagen DNeasy Blood Extraction Kit was used to extract genomic DNA from the blood cell samples.

This clonotype was obtained from a woman aged 45-60 years in good health and CMV-seropositive. The chain is assembled from TRBV19 and TRBJ2-3; 7 bases in between match TRBD2. The sample consisted of PBMCs. The CDR3 here reads CASSDRGVTDTQYF. The sequenced DNA: TGTGCCAGTAGTGACCGGGGGGTCACAGATACGCAGTATTTT.